This T cell receptor beta chain came from a study of cytomegalovirus exposure and HLA in healthy donors. The CDR3 contains 14 residues. Germline-derived CDR1 and CDR2 are SEHNR and FQNEAQ (reference sequence). V lost 1 base and J lost 5, with 12 bases in between. The PCR made use of 60 Vbeta and 13 Jbeta primers. TCRdb's copy holds only in-frame clones and misses some; the assay was immunoSEQ multiplex PCR. The table records some 110,000 clones, approximately 80% of them present only once. The sample was PBMCs. This chain connects TRBV7-9 to TRBJ2-7; maybe TRBD2 (5 bases). The TCR comes from a man in his fifties in good health and CMV-seronegative. CDR3 bases: TGTGCCAGCAGCTTAGGAGGGTCCTCTAACGAGCAGTACGTC. This gives the protein CASSLGGSSNEQYV.